This section outlines one T cell receptor beta chain sequence together with its context. CDR1 and CDR2 (germline): LNHDA, SQIVND (reference sequence). The CDR3 loop spans 15 amino acids. The V end was cut by 1 base, the J end by 1 base, with 10 bases between. The data derive from a study of blood T cell repertoires in COVID-19. Method: immunoSEQ multiplex PCR; TCRdb's copy keeps in-frame clones and lacks some. Here the sample spans about 110,000 clones, 75% to 90% being singletons. The clonotype was recovered from a man aged 65-85 years with acute or convalescent COVID-19. Sequenced material: peripheral blood. This chain connects TRBV19 to TRBJ1-1; D gene ambiguous. The CDR3 DNA reads TGTGCCAGTAGTATAGGAGGGATCAAGAACACTGAAGCTTTCTTT. This codes for CASSIGGIKNTEAFF.